The 7 T cell receptor beta chains in this list originate from one sample, sequenced in a study of T cells in Graves' hyperthyroidism and ophthalmopathy. TCR beta CDR3 region amplification was performed from RNA transcripts. During a first-round RT-PCR of the TCR CDR3, the HTBI primer set was used. Each CDR3 protein is one row after TCRdb ran MiXCR on the multiplex PCR reads. The top ten clones hold 11% of a sample with about 480,000 distinct CDR3 sequences, approximately 24% of them seen once. Sequencing was done on a sample of blood. These TCRs come from a woman aged 25 to 39 with Graves' ophthalmopathy.

The chain has TRBV6-1 and TRBJ2-7, with 7 nucleotides matching TRBD1. CDR3 length: 15 residues. The germline CDR1 and CDR2 sequences are MNHNS and SASEGT. After removal of 3 bases from V and 2 bases from J, the junction contained 7 bases not matched to a gene. Here the CDR3 DNA reads TGTGCCAGCAGTGATGAGGGAACAGGGGCCTACGAGCAGTACTTC. The encoded protein is CASSDEGTGAYEQYF.

Ten or more counts support this clonotype. V gene TRBV7-2 combines with J gene TRBJ1-2, with D unresolved. This CDR3 has 15 residues. V was trimmed by 3 bases and J by 2 bases, leaving 13 bases between them. Germline loops: CDR1 SGHTA, CDR2 FQGNSA. CDR3: CASSFAGAANYGYTF. CDR3 nucleotides: TGTGCCAGCAGCTTCGCAGGAGCTGCAAACTATGGCTACACCTTC.

This chain uses TRBV20-1 with TRBJ1-2; unclear D gene. Germline values: CDR1 DFQATT, CDR2 SNEGSKA (reference sequence). The CDR3 has 14 residues. Trimming shortened V by 0 bases and J by 4 bases, and 12 bases separated the two germline ends. Written as DNA, the CDR3 is TGCAGTGCTAGAGATTCGGTAACGCGCTATGGCTACACCTTC. Its translation: CSARDSVTRYGYTF.

The genes are TRBV12-3 or TRBV12-4 and TRBJ2-5, with D perhaps TRBD2 (6 bases). This CDR3 is built from 14 residues. V was cut by 3 bases and J by 5 bases, with 13 bases left in between. The CDR3 region is CASSLEGRSETQYF. The DNA for the CDR3 is TGTGCCAGCAGTTTGGAGGGAAGATCGGAGACCCAGTACTTC.

The gene calls are TRBV30 and TRBJ2-7; weak D call: TRBD1 (6 bases). Germline-derived CDR1 and CDR2 are GTSNPN and SVGIG (reference sequence). This CDR3 region has 13 residues. V shed 1 base and J shed 2 bases, with 9 bases lying between them. In DNA, the CDR3 is TGTGCCTGGAGTGCGGACAGAACCTACGAGCAGTACTTC. Its translation: CAWSADRTYEQYF.

This clonotype occurred many times. This chain connects TRBV20-1 to TRBJ2-5; TRBD1 agrees at 8 bases. The trim removed 5 bases at V and 0 bases at J, leaving 5 bases unmatched. Germline-derived CDR1 and CDR2 are DFQATT and SNEGSKA (reference sequence). This CDR3 has 14 amino acids. The CDR3 region is CSACLTGDQETQYF. CDR3 nucleotide sequence: TGCAGTGCTTGCCTGACAGGGGACCAAGAGACCCAGTACTTC.

V usage is TRBV4-1 and J usage is TRBJ2-7, with 8 bases that match TRBD2. CDR1 and CDR2 (germline): MGHRA, YSYEKL. This CDR3 has 16 amino acids. V lost 4 bases to trimming and J lost 4 bases; unmatched junction nucleotides: 12. CDR3 sequence (DNA): TGCGCCAGCAGCCCACCCGGTGCGGGGGGCTCTTACGAGCAGTACTTC. The encoded protein is CASSPPGAGGSYEQYF.